The 11 T cell receptor beta chains in this list originate from one sample, sequenced in a study of cytomegalovirus exposure and HLA in healthy donors. The PCR contained 60 Vbeta and 13 Jbeta primers. Only in-frame clones appear in the TCRdb table, and some are missing; sequencing was by immunoSEQ multiplex PCR. The data show about 120,000 clones, roughly 78% seen once. The specimen sequenced was PBMCs. All receptors derive from a male donor in good health and CMV-seronegative.

The V call is TRBV27, the J call TRBJ1-2; the D gene is possibly TRBD1 (6 bases). The CDR3 has 14 amino acids. Trimming pared 6 bases from V and 0 bases from J, leaving 11 bases between. In germline, CDR1 is MNHEY, CDR2 SMNVEV (reference sequence). CDR3 residues: CASSPTGSNYGYTF. The CDR3 DNA reads as TGTGCCAGCAGCCCGACAGGTTCTAACTATGGCTACACCTTC.

A few counts support this clone. The chain couples TRBV2 to TRBJ2-4; possible D gene TRBD2, 6 bases. Germline V gives CDR1 SNHLY, CDR2 FYNNEI. The germline V and J ends were trimmed by 1 base and 0 bases, with 13 bases remaining between them. The CDR3 runs to 17 residues. The CDR3 sequence: CASSEGGRWGAKNIQYF. CDR3 in DNA: TGTGCCAGCAGTGAAGGGGGGAGGTGGGGAGCCAAAAACATTCAGTACTTC.

This clone was found a few times. The V call is TRBV7-2, the J call TRBJ2-3, with a weak D call TRBD1 (7 bases). Germline-derived CDR1 and CDR2 are SGHTA and FQGNSA. This CDR3 is 13 amino acids long. V was trimmed by 4 bases and J by 6 bases, leaving 11 bases between them. The CDR3 loop reads CASSSGGPDTQYF. The CDR3 nucleotides are TGTGCCAGCAGCTCAGGGGGGCCGGATACGCAGTATTTT. Looking up the rest from reference TRBV7-2 and TRBJ2-3 gives the full variable domain: GAGVSQSPSNKVTEKGKDVELRCDPISGHTALYWYRQSLGQGLEFLIYFQGNSAPDKSGLPSDRFSAERTGGSVSTLTIQRTQQEDSAVYLCASSSGGPDTQYFGPGTRLTVL.

The chain couples TRBV7-2 to TRBJ2-7, with D tentatively TRBD1 (5 bases). The length of the CDR3 is 15 residues. Germline-derived CDR1 and CDR2 are SGHTA and FQGNSA. The germline V and J ends were trimmed by 5 bases and 2 bases, with 16 bases remaining between them. CDR3 sequence: CASSGQGRDPYEQYF. In DNA, the CDR3 is TGTGCCAGCAGCGGCCAGGGCAGAGACCCCTACGAGCAGTACTTC.

The V call is TRBV30, the J call TRBJ2-3, with a possible D match to TRBD1 (6 bases). Trimming stripped 7 bases from V and 0 bases from J, with 17 bases between. This CDR3 spans 15 amino acids. Germline assignment: CDR1 GTSNPN and CDR2 SVGIG (reference sequence). CDR3 nucleotides: TGTGCCTTACTTCAGGGGACCCTTAGCACAGATACGCAGTATTTT. Translation: CALLQGTLSTDTQYF.

The chain has TRBV6-1 and TRBJ2-7; 9 bases agree with TRBD2. With 4 bases clipped from V and 6 bases from J, the junction kept 7 bases outside the gene matches. This CDR3 has 14 residues. Germline values: CDR1 MNHNS, CDR2 SASEGT. The CDR3 protein is CASSVGSGGSEQYF. Here the CDR3 DNA reads TGTGCCAGCAGTGTCGGTAGCGGGGGTTCCGAGCAGTACTTC.

This CDR3 is CASSDWGEETQYF. Written as DNA, the CDR3 is TGTGCCAGCAGTGATTGGGGAGAGGAGACCCAGTACTTC. The chain joins TRBV25-1 to TRBJ2-5, with D tentatively TRBD2 (5 bases). Trimming took 3 bases from V and 5 from J, leaving 10 bases between them. CDR1 is MGHDK and CDR2 is SYGVNS in the germline V gene. CDR3 length equals 13 residues.

The count of this clone is one. CDR3 DNA sequence: TGCGCCAGCAGCTTCGACAGGGTCTCAGATACGCAGTATTTT. This translates into CASSFDRVSDTQYF. J is TRBJ2-3 and V is TRBV5-1, with 7 bases that match TRBD1. Per germline, CDR1 SGHRS and CDR2 YFSETQ. The CDR3 length is 14 residues. Losses at the gene ends were 2 bases for V and 4 bases for J; bases not matched to a gene: 4.

The chain's CDR3 is CASSVERWNEQFF. The CDR3 region has the DNA TGTGCCAGCAGCGTAGAGCGATGGAATGAGCAGTTCTTC. V gene TRBV9 combines with J gene TRBJ2-1; D is unclear. Germline V CDR1 and CDR2: SGDLS, YYNGEE. This CDR3 is built from 13 residues. V was cut by 0 bases and J by 7 bases, with 8 bases left in between.

The chain is built from TRBV9 and TRBJ2-5, with 9 nucleotides matching TRBD1. The CDR3 sequence is 14 residues long. Trimming took 3 bases from V and 3 from J; bases not matched to a gene: 3. Germline V gene lookup returns CDR1 SGDLS and CDR2 YYNGEE. The CDR3 spells CASSAGTGKETQYF. In nucleotides, the CDR3 is TGTGCCAGCAGCGCTGGGACAGGGAAAGAGACCCAGTACTTC.

The chain couples TRBV19 to TRBJ2-1; maybe TRBD2 (6 bases). Trimming left V 7 bases short and J 6 bases short, with 13 bases between. Germline CDR1 is LNHDA and CDR2 is SQIVND (reference sequence). The CDR3 totals 13 residues. This CDR3 reads CASIGGETNEQFF. The CDR3, as DNA: TGTGCCAGTATCGGGGGAGAGACCAATGAGCAGTTCTTC.